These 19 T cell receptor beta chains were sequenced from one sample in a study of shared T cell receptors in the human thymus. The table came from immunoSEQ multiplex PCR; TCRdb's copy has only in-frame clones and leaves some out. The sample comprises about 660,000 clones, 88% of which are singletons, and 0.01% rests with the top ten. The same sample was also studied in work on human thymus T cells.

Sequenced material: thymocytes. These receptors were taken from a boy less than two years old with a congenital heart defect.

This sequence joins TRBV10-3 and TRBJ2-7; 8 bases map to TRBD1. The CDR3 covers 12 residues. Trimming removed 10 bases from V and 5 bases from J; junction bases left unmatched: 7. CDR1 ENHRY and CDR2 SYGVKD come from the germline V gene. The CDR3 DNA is TGTGCCACCCGACAGGGGCGCCACGAGCAGTACTTC. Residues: CATRQGRHEQYF.

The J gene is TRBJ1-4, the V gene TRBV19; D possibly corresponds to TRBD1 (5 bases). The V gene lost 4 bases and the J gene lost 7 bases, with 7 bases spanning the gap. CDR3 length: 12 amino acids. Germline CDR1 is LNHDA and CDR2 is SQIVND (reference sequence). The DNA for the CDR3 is TGTGCCAGTAGTACCGACAGTGAAAAACTGTTTTTT. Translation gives CASSTDSEKLFF. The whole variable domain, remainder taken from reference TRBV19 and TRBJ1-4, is DGGITQSPKYLFRKEGQNVTLSCEQNLNHDAMYWYRQDPGQGLRLIYYSQIVNDFQKGDIAEGYSVSREKKESFPLTVTSAQKNPTAFYLCASSTDSEKLFFGSGTQLSVL.

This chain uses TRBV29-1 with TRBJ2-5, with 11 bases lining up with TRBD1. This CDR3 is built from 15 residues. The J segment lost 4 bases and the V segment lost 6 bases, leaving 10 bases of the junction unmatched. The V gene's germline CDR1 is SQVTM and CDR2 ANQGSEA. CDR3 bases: TGCAGCGTCCGAGGCCGGGGGACAGGGGGAGAGACCCAGTACTTC. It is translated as CSVRGRGTGGETQYF.

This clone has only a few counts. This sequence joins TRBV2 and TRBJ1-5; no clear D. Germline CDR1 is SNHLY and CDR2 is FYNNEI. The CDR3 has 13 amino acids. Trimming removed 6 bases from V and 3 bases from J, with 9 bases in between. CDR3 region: CASRAVNNQPQHF. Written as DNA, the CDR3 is TGTGCCAGCAGAGCGGTCAACAATCAGCCCCAGCATTTT.

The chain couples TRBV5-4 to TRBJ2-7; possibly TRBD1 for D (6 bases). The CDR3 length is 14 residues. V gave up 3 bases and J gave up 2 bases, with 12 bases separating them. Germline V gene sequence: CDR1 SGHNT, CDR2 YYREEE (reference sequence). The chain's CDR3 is CASSYTGRTYEQYF. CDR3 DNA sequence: TGTGCCAGCAGCTACACAGGGAGAACCTACGAGCAGTACTTC.

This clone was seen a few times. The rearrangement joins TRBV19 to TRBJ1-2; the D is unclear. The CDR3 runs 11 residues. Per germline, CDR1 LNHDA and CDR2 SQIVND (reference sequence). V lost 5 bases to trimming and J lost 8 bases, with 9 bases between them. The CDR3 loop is CASSSTCGYTF. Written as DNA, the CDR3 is TGTGCCAGTAGTTCGACTTGCGGCTACACCTTC.

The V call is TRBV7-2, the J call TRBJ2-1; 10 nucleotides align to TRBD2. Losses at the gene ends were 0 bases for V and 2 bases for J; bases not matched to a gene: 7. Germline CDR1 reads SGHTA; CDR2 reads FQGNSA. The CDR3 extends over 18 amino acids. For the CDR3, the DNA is TGTGCCAGCAGCTTAGCTGAAAAAGCGGGAGGGGCCTACAATGAGCAGTTCTTC. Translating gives CASSLAEKAGGAYNEQFF.

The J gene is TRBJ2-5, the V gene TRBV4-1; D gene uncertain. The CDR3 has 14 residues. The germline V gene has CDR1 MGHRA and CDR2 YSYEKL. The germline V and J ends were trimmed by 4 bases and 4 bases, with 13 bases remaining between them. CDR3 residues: CASSPHSRPETQYF. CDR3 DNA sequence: TGCGCCAGCAGCCCCCATAGCCGGCCAGAGACCCAGTACTTC.

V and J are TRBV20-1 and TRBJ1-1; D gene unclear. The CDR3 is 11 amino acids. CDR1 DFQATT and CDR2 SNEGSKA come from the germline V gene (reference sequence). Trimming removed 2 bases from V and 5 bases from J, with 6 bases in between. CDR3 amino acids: CSARRFTEAFF. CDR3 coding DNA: TGCAGTGCTAGACGGTTTACTGAAGCTTTCTTT.

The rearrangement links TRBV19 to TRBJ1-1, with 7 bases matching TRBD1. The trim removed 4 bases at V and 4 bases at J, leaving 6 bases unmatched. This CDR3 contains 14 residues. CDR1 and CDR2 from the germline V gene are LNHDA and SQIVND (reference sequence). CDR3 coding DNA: TGTGCCAGTAGTACGACAGGGAGGCGCACTGAAGCTTTCTTT. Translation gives CASSTTGRRTEAFF. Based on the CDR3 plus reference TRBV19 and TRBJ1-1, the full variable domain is DGGITQSPKYLFRKEGQNVTLSCEQNLNHDAMYWYRQDPGQGLRLIYYSQIVNDFQKGDIAEGYSVSREKKESFPLTVTSAQKNPTAFYLCASSTTGRRTEAFFGQGTRLTVV.

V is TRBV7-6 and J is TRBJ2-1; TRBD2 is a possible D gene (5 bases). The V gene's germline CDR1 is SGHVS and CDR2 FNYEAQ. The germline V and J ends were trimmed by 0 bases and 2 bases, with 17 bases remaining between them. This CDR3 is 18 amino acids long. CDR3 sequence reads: CASSLALMRAPTYNEQFF. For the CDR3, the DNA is TGTGCCAGCAGCTTAGCGCTCATGCGGGCGCCGACCTACAATGAGCAGTTCTTC.

CDR3 loop: CSVGHAGLGTDTQYF. The CDR3 DNA follows: TGCAGCGTAGGCCACGCGGGGTTGGGCACAGATACGCAGTATTTT. J is TRBJ2-3 and V is TRBV29-1, with a possible D match to TRBD2 (6 bases). This CDR3 has 15 amino acids. Trimming shortened V by 6 bases and J by 1 base, and 17 bases separated the two germline ends. CDR1 is SQVTM and CDR2 is ANQGSEA in the germline V gene.

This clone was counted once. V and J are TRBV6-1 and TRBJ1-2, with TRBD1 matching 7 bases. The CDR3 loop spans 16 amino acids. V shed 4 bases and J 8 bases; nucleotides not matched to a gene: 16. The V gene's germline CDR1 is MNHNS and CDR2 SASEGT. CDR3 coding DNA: TGTGCCAGCAGTGGGACGAGGACAGGTCCCTCTGAAGGCTACACCTTC. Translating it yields CASSGTRTGPSEGYTF.

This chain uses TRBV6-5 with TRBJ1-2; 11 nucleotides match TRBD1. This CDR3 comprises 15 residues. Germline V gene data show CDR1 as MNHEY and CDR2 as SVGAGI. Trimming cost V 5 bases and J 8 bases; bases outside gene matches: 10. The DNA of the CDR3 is TGTGCCAGCAGTCGGTGGACAGGGGGCGAAGGGGGCTACACCTTC. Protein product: CASSRWTGGEGGYTF.

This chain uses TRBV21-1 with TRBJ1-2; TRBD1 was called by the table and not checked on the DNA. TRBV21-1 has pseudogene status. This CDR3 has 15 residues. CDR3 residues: CASSDTGAKNYGYTF. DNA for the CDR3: TGTGCCAGCAGCGATACAGGGGCGAAAAACTATGGCTACACCTTC.

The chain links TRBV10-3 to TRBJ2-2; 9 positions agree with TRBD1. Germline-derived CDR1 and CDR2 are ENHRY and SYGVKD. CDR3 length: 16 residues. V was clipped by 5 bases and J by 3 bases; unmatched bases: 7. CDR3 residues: CAISFSGTGYTGELFF. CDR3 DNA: TGTGCCATCAGTTTTTCCGGGACAGGGTACACCGGGGAGCTGTTTTTT.

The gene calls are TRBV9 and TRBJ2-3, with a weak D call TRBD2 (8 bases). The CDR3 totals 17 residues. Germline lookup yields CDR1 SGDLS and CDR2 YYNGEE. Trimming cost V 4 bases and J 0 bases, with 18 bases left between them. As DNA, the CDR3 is TGTGCCAGCAGCACCACGGGAGGGGGCCCTAGCACAGATACGCAGTATTTT. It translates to CASSTTGGGPSTDTQYF.

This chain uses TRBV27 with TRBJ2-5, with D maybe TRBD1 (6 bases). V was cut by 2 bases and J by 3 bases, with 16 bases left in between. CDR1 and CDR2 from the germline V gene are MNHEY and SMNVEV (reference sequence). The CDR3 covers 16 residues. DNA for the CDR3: TGTGCCAGCAGTTTAGCTCGGACAGCGCACGAAGAGACCCAGTACTTC. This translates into CASSLARTAHEETQYF.

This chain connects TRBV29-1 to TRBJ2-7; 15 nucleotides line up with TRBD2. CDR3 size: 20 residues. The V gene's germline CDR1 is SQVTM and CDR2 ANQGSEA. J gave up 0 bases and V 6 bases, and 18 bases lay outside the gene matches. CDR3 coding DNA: TGCAGCGTCGCAATTGGGACTAGCGGGAGGAAGACACTTACCTCCTACGAGCAGTACTTC. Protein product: CSVAIGTSGRKTLTSYEQYF.